This TCR beta chain was sequenced during a study of T-cell memory formation after mild COVID-19. The wider study: TCR clusters mostly belonged to single donors.

This clonotype occurred a few times. Antigen unknown. Between the trimmed V and J ends, which lost 5 bases and 3 bases, there was a span of 10 bases. This CDR3 comprises 13 residues. Germline CDR1 SEHNR, CDR2 FQNEAQ (reference sequence). Overall study findings and caveats: SARS-CoV-2 specificity was not confirmed for second-wave clones peaking on day 37.

It was 5'RACE with constant-segment primers that produced the TCR alpha and TCR beta cDNA libraries, which carried sample barcodes and UMIs. TCRdb independently ran MiXCR on the 5' RACE reads; one entry per CDR3 protein. The repertoire includes approximately 300,000 distinct CDR3 sequences, around 8% of them detected once, and 22% sits in the top ten. The sequenced sample consisted of PBMCs or a T cell subset sorted from them (not recorded which). The rearrangement uses TRBV7-9 and TRBJ2-5; D unresolved. The receptor's source is a man in his late teens or twenties who had mild COVID-19 (a few samples of this study predate the infection). Cell type and time point are not known. The CDR3 sequence: CASSQWTEETQYF. The CDR3 bases are TGTGCCAGCAGCCAATGGACGGAAGAGACCCAGTACTTC.